The 5 T cell receptor beta chains below all came from one sample that was sequenced in a study of blood T cell repertoires in COVID-19 (dated by TCRdb to about 2020). Libraries were built with the immunoSEQ multiplex PCR assay. TCRdb mirrors the immuneACCESS table, restricted to in-frame sequences. Some clones are absent from its copies; in checked studies, under half trace to an unresolved V gene, and the reason for the others is unknown. The sample has more than 350,000 clones on record, over 75% of them singletons. The ten largest make up about 10% of the sample. The sample comprised peripheral blood. Receptors originate from a woman between 25 and 40 years old with COVID-19, enrolled during active disease.

This clone appeared once. The genes are TRBV11-3 and TRBJ2-2; TRBD1 agrees at 9 bases. The CDR3 contains 15 residues. Germline CDR1 reads SGHNT; CDR2 reads YENEEA. The J segment lost 3 bases and the V segment lost 4 bases, leaving 3 bases of the junction unmatched. CDR3 region: CASSSRQGDTGELFF. CDR3 DNA sequence: TGTGCCAGCAGCTCTCGACAGGGGGACACCGGGGAGCTGTTTTTT.

The J gene is TRBJ2-7, the V gene TRBV27, with D tentatively TRBD1 (5 bases). The germline V gene encodes CDR1 MNHEY and CDR2 SMNVEV (reference sequence). This CDR3 region has 13 residues. V lost 5 bases, J lost 2 bases, and 10 bases lay in between. Here the CDR3 reads CASSLLDTYEQYF. The CDR3 bases are TGTGCCAGCAGTCTCCTGGACACCTACGAGCAGTACTTC.

This sequence joins TRBV4-3 and TRBJ2-7, with 8 bases lining up with TRBD1. The J segment lost 4 bases and the V segment lost 5 bases, leaving 10 bases of the junction unmatched. There are 15 residues in the CDR3. Looked up from germline, CDR1 is LGHNA and CDR2 is YSLEER. CDR3 sequence (DNA): TGCGCCAGCAGCTGCCCACCAGGGGGCCCGTACGAGCAGTACTTC. Its translation is CASSCPPGGPYEQYF.

V is TRBV4-1 and J is TRBJ2-3; 9 bases match TRBD2. Germline lookup yields CDR1 MGHRA and CDR2 YSYEKL. The junction had 2 bases not matched to a gene; V was cut back by 1 base and J by 0 bases. The CDR3 is 16 amino acids. The CDR3 is CASSQGLAASTDTQYF. The CDR3 DNA reads as TGCGCCAGCAGCCAAGGACTAGCGGCTAGCACAGATACGCAGTATTTT.

This chain connects TRBV19 to TRBJ1-2; D is uncertain. CDR1 is LNHDA and CDR2 is SQIVND in the germline V gene (reference sequence). Trimming took off 7 bases at V and 2 bases at J, with 11 bases between the two ends. The CDR3 extends over 13 amino acids. Here the CDR3 reads CASKEYQNYGYTF. DNA for the CDR3: TGTGCCAGTAAGGAGTATCAGAACTATGGCTACACCTTC.